This T cell receptor (beta chain) was retrieved from a study of OX40 agonist ivuxolimab in advanced cancers. Regarding the research as a whole: The costimulatory receptor OX40 (CD134) was targeted by ivuxolimab, a fully human IgG2 agonistic monoclonal antibody. Partial responses were achieved by three dose-escalation patients, of whom one had hepatocellular carcinoma and two had cutaneous melanoma. Among the 52 dose-escalation patients, about 19 had hepatocellular carcinoma, roughly 15 melanoma, 9 renal cell carcinoma and 9 head and neck cancer. Intravenous ivuxolimab was administered to patients every 2 weeks at six dose levels: 0.01, 0.1, 0.3, 1.5, 3 and 10 mg/kg. The paper reports the monotherapy dose-escalation portion (N of about 47 patients) of the phase I ivuxolimab trial. In the dose-escalation cohort, 82.7% of patients were male, and the mean age was roughly 60 years, with a range of roughly 23 to 85. Peripheral TCRbeta sequencing was intended to test whether TCR sequence diversity was altered and clonal T-cell expansion was caused by ivuxolimab. Patients were allowed to have had prior anti-PD-1, anti-PD-L1 or anti-CTLA-4 therapy, and approximately 40% of the dose-escalation patients had been treated with checkpoint inhibitors. What the study reported, not specific to this receptor: Partial responders in the 0.1-3.0 mg/kg groups had among the lowest normalized peripheral clonal expansion, especially among CD8+ T cells. At doses from 0.1 to 3.0 mg/kg, clonal expansion was seen in both CD4+ and CD8+ blood T cells between baseline and week 6. The antigen specificity of the clonally expanded peripheral T cells was not determined. Low levels of normalized T-cell clonal expansion were also seen in some nonresponding patients. After ivuxolimab, CD8+ T cells had more expanded clones than CD4+ T cells on average.

To sequence the TCRbeta CDR3 region, genomic DNA was isolated from the sorted cells. The immunoSEQ Assay was used for sequencing of TCRbeta CDR3 regions. TCRdb's version of the immuneACCESS table is confined to in-frame rearrangements and falls short of the full clone set. An unresolved V gene accounts for under half of the shortfall where checked; the remainder is of unknown origin. The sample table shows around 10,000 clones, and around three quarters are seen once. About 19% of the sample lies in the top ten. Concerning this clone itself: Its antigen is still unknown. Base qualities were left out, and no much larger clone turns up one base away.

The trial excluded patients who had a history of autoimmune disease or were on systemic immunosuppression. Peripheral blood for TCR sequencing was drawn from every dose cohort at baseline, at cycle 4 day 1 and at cycle 7 day 1. Samples were obtained from an open-label, multicenter, first-in-human phase I dose-escalation trial of ivuxolimab. Adults with locally advanced or metastatic melanoma, renal cell carcinoma, hepatocellular carcinoma or head and neck squamous cell carcinoma were enrolled in the trial. Before TCR sequencing, CD4+ T cells and CD8+ T cells from peripheral blood were sorted into separate populations. CDR1 GTSNPN and CDR2 SVGIG were looked up in the germline V gene (reference sequence). The V and J ends are trimmed by 8 bases and 2 bases, leaving 18 bases between them. The CDR3, from cysteine to phenylalanine, totals 14 residues. The CDR3 DNA has 42 bases and is translated from base 1.

This TCR derives from an adult with an advanced solid tumor such as melanoma, head and neck, liver or kidney cancer. This material consisted of CD4+ or CD8+ T cells sorted from blood, taken in a trial of the OX40 agonist ivuxolimab. The sequence links TRBV30 to TRBJ1-2; tentative D gene TRBD1, with 6 bases matching. The sequenced DNA: TGTGCCAAAAAGGGGGGCCCCCTAAACTATGGCTACACCTTC. Its translation is CAKKGGPLNYGYTF. When the CDR3 is completed using the reference TRBV30 and TRBJ1-2 genes on either side, the full variable domain is SQTIHQWPATLVQPVGSPLSLECTVEGTSNPNLYWYRQAAGRGLQLLFYSVGIGQISSEVPQNLSASRPQDRQFILSSKKLLLSDSGFYLCAKKGGPLNYGYTFGSGTRLTVV.